Here is one TCR beta chain with its context. Here immunoSEQ multiplex PCR was the method, and the copy in TCRdb shows in-frame clones only, minus some. Of 60,000 to 75,000 clones in the sample, 90% to 95% are singletons; the top ten hold around a fifth. The ends were cut back, 7 bases at V and 4 bases at J, with 19 bases in the middle. This CDR3 is 15 amino acids long. Looked up from germline, CDR1 is MRHNA and CDR2 is SNTAGT. These data originate in a study of OX40 agonist ivuxolimab in advanced cancers. The sequence was collected from an adult with an advanced solid tumor such as melanoma, head and neck, liver or kidney cancer. This sequence joins TRBV6-4 and TRBJ1-1; D is uncertain. The sequencing here drew on CD4+ or CD8+ T cells sorted from blood, taken in a trial of the OX40 agonist ivuxolimab. CDR3 bases: TGTGCCAGCACGGAGGCAGTCGACTCGGGCACTGAAGCTTTCTTT. Translating gives CASTEAVDSGTEAFF.